This entry describes one T cell receptor (beta chain). The length of the CDR3 is 14 residues. Trimming pared 0 bases from V and 6 bases from J, leaving 14 bases between. Germline-derived CDR1 and CDR2 are GTSNPN and SVGIG (reference sequence). Per the original methods: Nucleated cell number was recorded as an estimate derived from reference gene primer amplification. Method: immunoSEQ multiplex PCR; TCRdb's copy keeps in-frame clones and lacks some. V and J calls and clone size are copied from that table; D and trimming were computed from the DNA. The sample holds approximately 34,000 clones; around 90% are singletons and the top ten take about a tenth. The sample comes from a study of blood T cell repertoires in COVID-19.

This TCR derives from a human donor in a cohort sampled during active COVID-19. This chain connects TRBV30 to TRBJ1-1; D unresolved. Material for sequencing was peripheral blood. The CDR3 nucleotides read TGTGCCTGGAGTGTACGGGAGAGCGGCCCTGAAGCTTTCTTT. Its translation: CAWSVRESGPEAFF.